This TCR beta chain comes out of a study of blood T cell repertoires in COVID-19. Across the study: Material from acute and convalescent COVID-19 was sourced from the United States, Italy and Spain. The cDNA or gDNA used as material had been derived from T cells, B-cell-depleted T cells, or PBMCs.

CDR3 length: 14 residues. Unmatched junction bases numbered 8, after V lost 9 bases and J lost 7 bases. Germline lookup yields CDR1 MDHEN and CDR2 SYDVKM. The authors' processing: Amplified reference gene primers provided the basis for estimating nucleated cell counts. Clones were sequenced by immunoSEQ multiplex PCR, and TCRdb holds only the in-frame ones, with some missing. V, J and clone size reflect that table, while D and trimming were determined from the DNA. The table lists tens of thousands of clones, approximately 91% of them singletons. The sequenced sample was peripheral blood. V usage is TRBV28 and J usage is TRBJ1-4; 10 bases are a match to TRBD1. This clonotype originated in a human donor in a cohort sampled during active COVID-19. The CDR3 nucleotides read TGTGCCAGTAAATCCGGGACAGGGGTTGAAAAACTGTTTTTT. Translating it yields CASKSGTGVEKLFF.